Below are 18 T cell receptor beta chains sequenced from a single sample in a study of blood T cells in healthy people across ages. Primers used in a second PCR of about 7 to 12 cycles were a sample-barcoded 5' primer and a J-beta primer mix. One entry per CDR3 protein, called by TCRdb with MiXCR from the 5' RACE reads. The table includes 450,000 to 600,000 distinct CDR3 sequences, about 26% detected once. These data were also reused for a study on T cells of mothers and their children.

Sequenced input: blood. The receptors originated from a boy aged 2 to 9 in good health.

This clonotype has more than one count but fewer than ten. As DNA, the CDR3 is TGTGCCAGCAGCTTAGCCCCAAGGGGTTTCGGCTATGGCTACACCTTC. Translating gives CASSLAPRGFGYGYTF. The chain joins TRBV7-9 to TRBJ1-2, with D tentatively TRBD1 (5 bases). The length of the CDR3 is 16 residues. Trimming pared 0 bases from V and 4 bases from J, leaving 15 bases between. Germline CDR1 SEHNR, CDR2 FQNEAQ (reference sequence).

The DNA of the CDR3 is TGTGCCAGCAGCCACGGAGGGTGGGCCCAGCATTTT. This codes for CASSHGGWAQHF. The chain is built from TRBV12-3 or TRBV12-4 and TRBJ1-5; D unresolved. V was cut by 6 bases and J by 11 bases, with 14 bases left in between. The CDR3 is 12 amino acids.

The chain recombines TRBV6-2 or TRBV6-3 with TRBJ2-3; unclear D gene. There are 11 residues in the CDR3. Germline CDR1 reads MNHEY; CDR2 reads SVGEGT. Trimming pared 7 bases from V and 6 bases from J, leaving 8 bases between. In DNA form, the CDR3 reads TGTGCCAGCACCAAAACGGATACGCAGTATTTT. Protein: CASTKTDTQYF.

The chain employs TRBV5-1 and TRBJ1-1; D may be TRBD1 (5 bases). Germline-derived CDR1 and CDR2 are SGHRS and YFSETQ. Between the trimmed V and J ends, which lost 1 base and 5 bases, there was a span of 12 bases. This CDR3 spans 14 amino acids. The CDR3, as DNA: TGCGCCAGCAGCTTGCAGGCAGGGAGTACTGAAGCTTTCTTT. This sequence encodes CASSLQAGSTEAFF.

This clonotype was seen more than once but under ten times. The CDR3 DNA reads TGTGCCGCAGCGGAGCTTAGCTCCTACGAGCAGTACTTC. This translates into CAAAELSSYEQYF. The V call is TRBV27, the J call TRBJ2-7, with a weak D call TRBD2 (5 bases). This CDR3 spans 13 amino acids. The germline gives CDR1 MNHEY, CDR2 SMNVEV (reference sequence). Trimming pared 11 bases from V and 0 bases from J, leaving 14 bases between.

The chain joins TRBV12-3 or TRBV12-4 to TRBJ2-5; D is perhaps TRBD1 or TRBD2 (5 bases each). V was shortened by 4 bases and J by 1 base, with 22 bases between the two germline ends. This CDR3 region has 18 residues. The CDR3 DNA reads TGTGCCAGCAGTTCTAGCCTCGGAAGATTCAGGGCCCAAGAGACCCAGTACTTC. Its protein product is CASSSSLGRFRAQETQYF.

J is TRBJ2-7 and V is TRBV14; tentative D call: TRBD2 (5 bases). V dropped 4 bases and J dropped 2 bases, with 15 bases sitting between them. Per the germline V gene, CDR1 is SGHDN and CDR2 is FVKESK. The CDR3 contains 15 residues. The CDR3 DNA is TGTGCCAGCAGCCCCCATAAGGGAGTCCCCTACGAGCAGTACTTC. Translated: CASSPHKGVPYEQYF. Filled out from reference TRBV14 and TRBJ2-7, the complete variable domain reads EAGVTQFPSHSVIEKGQTVTLRCDPISGHDNLYWYRRVMGKEIKFLLHFVKESKQDESGMPNNRFLAERTGGTYSTLKVQPAELEDSGVYFCASSPHKGVPYEQYFGPGTRLTVT.

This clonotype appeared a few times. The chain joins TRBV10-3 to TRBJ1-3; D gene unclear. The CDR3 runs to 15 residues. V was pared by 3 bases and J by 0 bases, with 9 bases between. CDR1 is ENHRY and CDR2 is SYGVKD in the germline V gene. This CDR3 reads CAISDDTASGNTIYF. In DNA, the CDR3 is TGTGCCATCAGTGACGATACCGCCTCTGGAAACACCATATATTTT.

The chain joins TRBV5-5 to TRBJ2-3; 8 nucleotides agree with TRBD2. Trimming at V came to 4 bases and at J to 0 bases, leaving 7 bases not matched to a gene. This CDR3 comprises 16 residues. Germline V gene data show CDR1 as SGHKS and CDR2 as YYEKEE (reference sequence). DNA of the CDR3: TGTGCCAGCAGCGCCGTACTAGCGGTTAGCACAGATACGCAGTATTTT. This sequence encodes CASSAVLAVSTDTQYF.

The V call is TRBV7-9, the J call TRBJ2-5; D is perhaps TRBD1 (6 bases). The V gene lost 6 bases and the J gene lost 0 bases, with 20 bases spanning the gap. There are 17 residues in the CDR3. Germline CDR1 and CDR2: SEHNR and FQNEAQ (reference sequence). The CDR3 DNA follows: TGTGCCAGCAGACGCCTTCCGGGACAAGAGTACCAAGAGACCCAGTACTTC. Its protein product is CASRRLPGQEYQETQYF.

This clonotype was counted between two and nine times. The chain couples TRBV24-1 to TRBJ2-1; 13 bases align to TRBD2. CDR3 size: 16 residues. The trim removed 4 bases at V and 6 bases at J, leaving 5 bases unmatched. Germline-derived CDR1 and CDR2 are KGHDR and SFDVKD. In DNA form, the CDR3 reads TGTGCCACCAGTGACAGGACTAGCGGGAGTTTCAATGAGCAGTTCTTC. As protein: CATSDRTSGSFNEQFF.

Here the CDR3 DNA reads TGTGCCAGTAGTATAGACCTGGAAGGCTCTGGGGCCAACGTCCTGACTTTC. Its translation is CASSIDLEGSGANVLTF. The chain combines TRBV19 with TRBJ2-6; D remains unclear. The germline V and J ends were trimmed by 0 bases and 0 bases, with 9 bases remaining between them. Germline CDR1 is LNHDA and CDR2 is SQIVND (reference sequence). The CDR3 spans 17 residues.

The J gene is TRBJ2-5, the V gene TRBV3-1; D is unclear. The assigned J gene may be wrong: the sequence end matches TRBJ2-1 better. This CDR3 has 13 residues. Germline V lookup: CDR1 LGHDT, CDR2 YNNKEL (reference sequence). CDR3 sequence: CASRQYNDNEQFF. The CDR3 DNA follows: TGTGCCAGCAGACAATACAACGACAATGAGCAGTTCTTC.

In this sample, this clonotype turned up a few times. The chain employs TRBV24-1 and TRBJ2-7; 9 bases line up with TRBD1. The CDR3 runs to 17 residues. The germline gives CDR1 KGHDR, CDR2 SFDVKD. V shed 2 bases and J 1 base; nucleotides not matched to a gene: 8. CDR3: CATSDSDRGRISYEQYF. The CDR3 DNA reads TGTGCCACCAGTGATTCGGACAGGGGCAGGATTTCCTACGAGCAGTACTTC.

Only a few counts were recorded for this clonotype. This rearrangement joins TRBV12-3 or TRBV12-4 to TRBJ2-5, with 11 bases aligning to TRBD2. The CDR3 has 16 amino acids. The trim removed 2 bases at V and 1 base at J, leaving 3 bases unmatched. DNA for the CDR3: TGTGCCAGCAGTTTAAGGCTAGCGGGGGGCCAAGAGACCCAGTACTTC. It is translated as CASSLRLAGGQETQYF.

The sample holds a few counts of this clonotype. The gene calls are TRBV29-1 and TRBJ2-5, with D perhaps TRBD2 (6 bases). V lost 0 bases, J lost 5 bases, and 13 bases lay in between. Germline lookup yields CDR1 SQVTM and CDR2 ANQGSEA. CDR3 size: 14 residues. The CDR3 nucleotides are TGCAGCGTTGAAGATTGGGGGGTAGGCGAGACCCAGTACTTC. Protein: CSVEDWGVGETQYF.

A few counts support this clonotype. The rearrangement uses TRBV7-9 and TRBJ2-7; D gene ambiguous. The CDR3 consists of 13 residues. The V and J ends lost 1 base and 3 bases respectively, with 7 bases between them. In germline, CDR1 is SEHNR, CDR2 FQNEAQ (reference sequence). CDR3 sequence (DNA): TGTGCCAGCAGCTTAGGCGCCCACTACGAGCAGTACTTC. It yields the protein CASSLGAHYEQYF.

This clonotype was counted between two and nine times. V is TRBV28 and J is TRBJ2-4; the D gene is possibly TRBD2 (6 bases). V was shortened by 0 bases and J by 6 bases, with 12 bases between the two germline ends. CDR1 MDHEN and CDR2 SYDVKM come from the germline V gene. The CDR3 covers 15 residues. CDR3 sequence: CASSLWGGSGNIQYF. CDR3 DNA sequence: TGTGCCAGCAGTTTATGGGGGGGTAGTGGAAACATTCAGTACTTC.